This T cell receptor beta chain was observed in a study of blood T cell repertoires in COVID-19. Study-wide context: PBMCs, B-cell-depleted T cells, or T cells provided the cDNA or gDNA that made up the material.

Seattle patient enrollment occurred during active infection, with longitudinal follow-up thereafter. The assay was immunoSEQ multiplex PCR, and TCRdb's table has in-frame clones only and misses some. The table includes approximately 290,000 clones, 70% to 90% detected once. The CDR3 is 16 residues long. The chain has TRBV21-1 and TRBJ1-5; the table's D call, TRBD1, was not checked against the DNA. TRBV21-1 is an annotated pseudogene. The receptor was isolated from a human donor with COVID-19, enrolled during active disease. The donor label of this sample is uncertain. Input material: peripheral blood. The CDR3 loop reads CASSKIRNRGGQPQHF. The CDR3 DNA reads TGTGCCAGCAGCAAAATACGGAACAGGGGAGGTCAGCCCCAGCATTTT.